This TCR beta chain was retrieved from a study of identical twins. Study-wide findings and caveats: Among monozygotic twins, out-of-frame TCR alpha sharing exceeded what models predicted. Its conclusions, products of cross-sectional statistical analysis, did not come from following the same donors.

The table lists this clonotype with many counts. Its antigen is as yet unknown. TCRdb fed the 5' RACE reads into MiXCR, producing one record per CDR3 protein. The sample carries 200,000 to 250,000 distinct CDR3 sequences, 10% to 15% recorded once. Trimming took 5 bases from V and 4 from J, leaving 14 bases between them. The CDR3 totals 15 residues. Germline CDR1 SGHTA, CDR2 FQGNSA. In addition, the sample was reused for a study of yellow fever vaccine responses in identical twins.

Source material: memory (CD45RO+) T cells sorted from blood. This chain joins TRBV7-2 and TRBJ2-2; tentatively, D is TRBD1 (7 bases). This clonotype originated in a woman between 18 and 29 years old in good health. DNA for the CDR3: TGTGCCAGCAGCCCTCAGGGGGGCGGCACCGGGGAGCTGTTTTTT. Protein: CASSPQGGGTGELFF.